The T cell receptor (beta chain) described here comes from a study of T cell repertoires in cytomegalovirus infection. Study background: Matching HLA type and CMV infection were both indicated by public TCR beta signatures. Study-wide findings and caveats: HLA-C-restricted TCR beta clonotypes specific for CMV led the ex vivo response.

One entry per CDR3 protein, called by TCRdb with MiXCR from the reads. The table has hundreds of thousands of distinct CDR3 sequences, around 32% seen once. There are a few counts of this clonotype. Its antigen is not identified. Germline V gene data show CDR1 as MNHNY and CDR2 as SVGAGI (reference sequence). Trimming cost V 6 bases and J 5 bases; bases outside gene matches: 17. This CDR3 is 17 amino acids long. This TCR derives from a human donor in good health (CMV status not recorded). Some clones in this sample may be carry-over from other donors' samples. The gene calls are TRBV6-6 and TRBJ2-7, with 9 positions matching TRBD2. The sample consisted of cultured CD8+ T cells from PBMCs, taken from culture after CMV antigen stimulation. The DNA for the CDR3 is TGTGCCAGCAGGCCCCTAGGCGGGGGGGCCGTTAAACACGAGCAGTACTTC. It specifies CASRPLGGGAVKHEQYF.